These 5 T cell receptor beta chains were sequenced from one sample in a study of CD8 T cells in Susac syndrome. It was with random hexamers that roughly 0.45 to 1 ug RNA was reverse transcribed. One entry per CDR3 protein, called by TCRdb with MiXCR from the immunoSEQ multiplex PCR reads. The sample lists about 150,000 distinct CDR3 sequences, approximately 96% occurring once. The sequenced sample consisted of CD4+ T cells from PBMCs. The receptor source for this set is a human donor with Susac syndrome.

This clonotype was counted only a few times. This sequence joins TRBV6-5 and TRBJ2-5; D may be TRBD1 (5 bases). Between the trimmed V and J ends, which lost 4 bases and 1 base, there was a span of 16 bases. Germline values: CDR1 MNHEY, CDR2 SVGAGI. This CDR3 is 16 amino acids long. The CDR3 DNA follows: TGTGCCAGCAGTTCGCGACAGTGGATTACCCAAGAGACCCAGTACTTC. It specifies CASSSRQWITQETQYF.

The V and J genes are TRBV7-7 and TRBJ2-1; 9 nucleotides align to TRBD1. Germline values: CDR1 SSHAT, CDR2 FNYEAQ (reference sequence). V shed 5 bases, J shed 9 bases, and the junction held 8 bases outside the gene matches. This CDR3 comprises 14 residues. This CDR3 reads CASSDGQGLGEQFF. CDR3 nucleotide sequence: TGTGCCAGCAGCGATGGACAGGGGCTTGGTGAGCAGTTCTTC.

This chain links TRBV6-5 with TRBJ1-6, with TRBD1 as a possible D gene (6 bases). The length of the CDR3 is 13 residues. Per the germline V gene, CDR1 is MNHEY and CDR2 is SVGAGI. The germline V and J ends were trimmed by 11 bases and 3 bases, with 11 bases remaining between them. The CDR3 sequence is CAGGDNYNSPLHF. CDR3 DNA sequence: TGTGCCGGGGGGGACAACTATAATTCACCCCTCCACTTT.

The rearrangement links TRBV3-1 to TRBJ2-1; a possible D gene is TRBD2 (6 bases). The CDR3 is 14 residues long. From germline, CDR1 is LGHDT and CDR2 YNNKEL (reference sequence). Trimming cost V 1 base and J 7 bases, with 11 bases left between them. The CDR3 DNA is TGTGCCAGCAGCCAAGCCCCCGGGGGTAATGAGCAGTTCTTC. Protein sequence: CASSQAPGGNEQFF.

The chain is built from TRBV7-3 and TRBJ1-5; D might be TRBD1 (6 bases). In germline, CDR1 is SGHTA, CDR2 FQGTGA. The CDR3 has 15 residues. Between the trimmed V and J ends, which lost 3 bases and 3 bases, there was a span of 12 bases. The CDR3 loop is CASSLGTGTNQPQHF. The CDR3 nucleotides read TGTGCCAGCAGCTTGGGAACAGGGACCAATCAGCCCCAGCATTTT.